Each of the 32 T cell receptor beta chains below was sequenced from the same sample in a study of molecular identifiers for immune sequencing clone quantification. TCRdb processed the PCR reads anew with MiXCR; each CDR3 protein has one entry. The data contain a few hundred thousand distinct CDR3 sequences, around 23% of them seen just once; the ten biggest clones take up 0.7% to 0.9%. Specimen: naive CD8+ T cells from blood, with Jurkat cell RNA spiked in. This sample's subset: FACS-sorted CD8+CD4-CCR7+CD45RA+ naive T cells. The receptors come from a human donor in good health. Some libraries in this study had Jurkat cell RNA spiked in.

Many counts were recorded for this clonotype. The chain couples TRBV6-2 or TRBV6-3 to TRBJ2-7; 13 bases are a match to TRBD2. Unmatched junction bases numbered 4, after V lost 4 bases and J lost 4 bases. The CDR3 is 15 residues long. Germline CDR1 is MNHEY and CDR2 is SVGEGT. The CDR3 DNA is TGTGCCAGCAGTTCCAGACTAGCGGGAGGATACGAGCAGTACTTC. As protein: CASSSRLAGGYEQYF.

The sample holds a few counts of this clonotype. The chain uses TRBV20-1 and TRBJ2-5, with 8 positions matching TRBD2. Germline values: CDR1 DFQATT, CDR2 SNEGSKA (reference sequence). CDR3 length: 17 amino acids. After removal of 0 bases from V and 0 bases from J, the junction contained 9 bases not matched to a gene. This chain's CDR3 is CSAREPGLGTYQETQYF. The CDR3 nucleotides read TGCAGTGCTAGAGAACCGGGACTAGGGACCTACCAAGAGACCCAGTACTTC.

The chain carries TRBV20-1 and TRBJ2-1, with TRBD2 matching over 7 bases. Germline V gives CDR1 DFQATT, CDR2 SNEGSKA (reference sequence). The CDR3 has 16 amino acids. The ends lost 6 bases at V and 6 bases at J; junction bases unmatched: 17. CDR3 sequence: CSARWAGEAPRNEQFF. In nucleotides, the CDR3 is TGCAGTGCCCGGTGGGCGGGAGAGGCCCCGCGCAATGAGCAGTTCTTC.

This clonotype has just a few counts. CDR3 sequence (DNA): TGCGCCAGCCAACGGGGGGGCCTGGGCGAGCAGTACTTC. Translated: CASQRGGLGEQYF. V usage is TRBV4-1 and J usage is TRBJ2-7, with 8 nucleotides matching TRBD2. V lost 8 bases to trimming and J lost 6 bases; unmatched junction nucleotides: 9. This CDR3 is 13 amino acids long. Germline values: CDR1 MGHRA, CDR2 YSYEKL.

As for this clonotype: The germline gene is not matched at one end of the junction; a read error may be the cause. The chain is built from TRBV7-2 and TRBJ2-5, with D unclear. Germline loops: CDR1 SGHTA, CDR2 FQGNSA. The CDR3 sequence is 16 residues long. The DNA of the CDR3 is TGTGGCAGCAGCGTGAGACGAGTACCCTCCCCGGAGACCCAGTACTTC. Its protein product is CGSSVRRVPSPETQYF. Filled out from reference TRBV7-2 and TRBJ2-5, the complete variable domain reads GAGVSQSPSNKVTEKGKDVELRCDPISGHTALYWYRQSLGQGLEFLIYFQGNSAPDKSGLPSDRFSAERTGGSVSTLTIQRTQQEDSAVYLCGSSVRRVPSPETQYFGPGTRLLVL.

This clonotype was observed at least ten times. This chain uses TRBV6-2 or TRBV6-3 with TRBJ2-7, with D possibly TRBD2 on 6 matching bases. Trimming removed 5 bases from V and 5 bases from J, with 7 bases in between. CDR1 MNHEY and CDR2 SVGEGT come from the germline V gene. This CDR3 is 11 amino acids long. The CDR3 reads CASSPGDEQYF. For the CDR3, the DNA is TGTGCCAGCAGTCCGGGGGACGAGCAGTACTTC.

This clonotype was seen repeatedly, ten times or more. The chain recombines TRBV14 with TRBJ2-7; D call uncertain. The germline V gene has CDR1 SGHDN and CDR2 FVKESK. V dropped 1 base and J dropped 7 bases, with 11 bases sitting between them. The CDR3 length is 13 residues. The CDR3 bases are TGTGCCAGCAGCCAAGTGTCGTCTTTAGAGCAGTACTTC. Residues: CASSQVSSLEQYF.

The chain is built from TRBV27 and TRBJ2-7; TRBD1 is a possible D gene (6 bases). The CDR3 extends over 14 amino acids. Germline lookup yields CDR1 MNHEY and CDR2 SMNVEV (reference sequence). V was shortened by 6 bases and J by 1 base, with 13 bases between the two germline ends. The CDR3 nucleotides are TGTGCCAGCAGGCCGAGGACAGATTCCTACGAGCAGTACTTC. This gives the protein CASRPRTDSYEQYF.

This clonotype came up a few times. The chain combines TRBV7-9 with TRBJ2-1; tentatively, D is TRBD1 or TRBD2 (5 bases each). CDR1 is SEHNR and CDR2 is FQNEAQ in the germline V gene (reference sequence). The V end lost 1 base, the J end lost 0 bases, and 22 bases lay between the germline ends. CDR3 size: 20 residues. CDR3 nucleotides: TGTGCCAGCAGCTTAGGAGGGGTGATAAGGGGCCGAAGCTCCTACAATGAGCAGTTCTTC. This encodes CASSLGGVIRGRSSYNEQFF.

The sample holds a few counts of this clonotype. J is TRBJ1-5 and V is TRBV9; no clear D. Trimming stripped 4 bases from V and 4 bases from J, with 12 bases between. The germline gives CDR1 SGDLS, CDR2 YYNGEE. There are 14 residues in the CDR3. The CDR3 coding sequence is TGTGCCAGCAGCCCCCGGACCCCGAATCAGCCCCAGCATTTT. This translates into CASSPRTPNQPQHF.

This clonotype is a singleton in its sample. A read error is likely, as this CDR3 ends without the conserved phenylalanine or tryptophan. The CDR3 loop reads CASSWKVLSGGANEQFL. The CDR3 region has the DNA TGTGCCAGCAGTTGGAAAGTTCTTAGCGGGGGGGCCAATGAGCAGTTCCTC. The chain links TRBV6-6 to TRBJ2-1, with 11 positions matching TRBD2. Germline trimming cut 4 bases from V and 6 bases from J; bases unmatched to any gene: 11. This CDR3 is 17 amino acids long. CDR1 is MNHNY, CDR2 SVGAGI, per germline (reference sequence).

Only a few counts were recorded for this clonotype. The rearrangement uses TRBV27 and TRBJ1-1; D perhaps matches TRBD1 (5 bases). Germline CDR1 reads MNHEY; CDR2 reads SMNVEV (reference sequence). Trimming removed 2 bases from V and 5 bases from J, with 12 bases in between. This CDR3 has 14 amino acids. CDR3 residues: CASSLVGGTTEAFF. CDR3 DNA sequence: TGTGCCAGCAGTTTAGTCGGGGGTACTACTGAAGCTTTCTTT.

The gene calls are TRBV19 and TRBJ2-7; a possible D gene is TRBD2 (5 bases). The V gene's germline CDR1 is LNHDA and CDR2 SQIVND (reference sequence). The CDR3 is 14 residues long. V was shortened by 3 bases and J by 3 bases, with 12 bases between the two germline ends. Here the CDR3 reads CASSMFGLLYEQYF. CDR3 nucleotides: TGTGCCAGTAGTATGTTCGGACTCCTCTACGAGCAGTACTTC.

This clonotype showed up just a few times. Germline and junction disagree at one end, which may indicate a read error. J is TRBJ2-7 and V is TRBV4-2; D may be TRBD2 (5 bases). Germline-derived CDR1 and CDR2 are LGHNA and YNFKEQ. The CDR3 is 15 residues long. The CDR3 region has the DNA TGTGCCCGCAGCCAAGAAGGGCAGCCCGGGGACGAGCAGTACTTC. It translates to CARSQEGQPGDEQYF.

This clonotype was counted only a few times. The chain is built from TRBV2 and TRBJ2-7, with D perhaps given as TRBD1 or TRBD2 (6 bases each). The ends were cut back, 0 bases at V and 8 bases at J, with 14 bases in the middle. Germline V gene sequence: CDR1 SNHLY, CDR2 FYNNEI. The CDR3 runs 14 residues. The CDR3 DNA is TGTGCCAGCAGTGAAGCCGGGAGACAGGCACAGCAGTACTTC. Translated: CASSEAGRQAQQYF.

This clonotype was seen a handful of times. The rearrangement joins TRBV5-1 to TRBJ2-2; TRBD1 is a possible D gene (7 bases). Trimming removed 7 bases at V and 1 base at J, with 14 bases between. CDR3 size: 15 residues. The germline V gene encodes CDR1 SGHRS and CDR2 YFSETQ. The DNA for the CDR3 is TGCGCCAGCCGGACAGGACTAATGAACACCGGGGAGCTGTTTTTT. Translation: CASRTGLMNTGELFF.

J is TRBJ2-2 and V is TRBV7-9; TRBD2 matches at 10 bases. Germline V gene data show CDR1 as SEHNR and CDR2 as FQNEAQ (reference sequence). The V gene end was trimmed by 5 bases and the J gene end by 2 bases; junction bases not matched to a gene: 8. This CDR3 comprises 17 residues. The CDR3 is CASSNLLAGRNTGELFF. The CDR3 DNA sequence: TGTGCCAGCAGCAACTTACTAGCGGGGCGTAACACCGGGGAGCTGTTTTTT.

This clonotype was counted at least ten times. The chain is built from TRBV30 and TRBJ2-7; D gene uncertain. Trimming stripped 0 bases from V and 5 bases from J, with 8 bases between. CDR3 size: 12 residues. In germline, CDR1 is GTSNPN, CDR2 SVGIG (reference sequence). Written as DNA, the CDR3 is TGTGCCTGGAGTGTACTGGATGACGAGCAGTACTTC. Residues: CAWSVLDDEQYF. The full variable domain, rest sourced from reference TRBV30 and TRBJ2-7, is SQTIHQWPATLVQPVGSPLSLECTVEGTSNPNLYWYRQAAGRGLQLLFYSVGIGQISSEVPQNLSASRPQDRQFILSSKKLLLSDSGFYLCAWSVLDDEQYFGPGTRLTVT.

This clonotype was observed many times. The gene calls are TRBV29-1 and TRBJ2-4; D might be TRBD1 (6 bases). The germline V gene has CDR1 SQVTM and CDR2 ANQGSEA. The CDR3 is 13 residues long. With 7 bases removed from V and 4 bases from J, the gap between germline ends came to 14 bases. Here the CDR3 DNA reads TGCAGCGCCCAGGGGCTAGCAAAAAACATTCAGTACTTC. Translation gives CSAQGLAKNIQYF.

The chain joins TRBV15 to TRBJ2-1, with D perhaps given as TRBD1 or TRBD2 (5 bases each). The V end was cut by 5 bases, the J end by 4 bases, with 12 bases between. The CDR3 consists of 14 residues. CDR1 is LNHNV, CDR2 YYDKDF, per germline (reference sequence). This CDR3 is CATSGVGVYNEQFF. The CDR3 nucleotides are TGTGCCACCAGCGGGGTGGGGGTATACAATGAGCAGTTCTTC.

V and J are TRBV7-6 and TRBJ2-3; 13 bases align to TRBD2. Germline CDR1 and CDR2: SGHVS and FNYEAQ. J gave up 3 bases and V 5 bases, and 5 bases lay outside the gene matches. This CDR3 is 16 amino acids long. The CDR3 DNA reads TGTGCCAGCAGCACACTAGCGGGGGGGCGGACAGATACGCAGTATTTT. As protein: CASSTLAGGRTDTQYF. The variable domain in full, completed from reference TRBV7-6 and TRBJ2-3, reads GAGVSQSPRYKVTKRGQDVALRCDPISGHVSLYWYRQALGQGPEFLTYFNYEAQQDKSGLPNDRFSAERPEGSISTLTIQRTEQRDSAMYRCASSTLAGGRTDTQYFGPGTRLTVL.

This clonotype has more than one count but fewer than ten. The chain links TRBV2 to TRBJ2-2; D might be TRBD2 (6 bases). The CDR3 loop spans 15 amino acids. The V gene's germline CDR1 is SNHLY and CDR2 FYNNEI. Trimming took off 3 bases at V and 4 bases at J, with 12 bases between the two ends. The CDR3 DNA is TGTGCCAGCAGTGACGGGACTTCTTCCACCGGGGAGCTGTTTTTT. Encoded protein: CASSDGTSSTGELFF.

This clonotype has a handful of counts. CDR3 region: CASSLATAQSPSGYTF. The CDR3 region has the DNA TGTGCCAGCAGCTTAGCGACGGCTCAGTCACCTTCTGGCTACACCTTC. The chain couples TRBV7-9 to TRBJ1-2; D not certain. The length of the CDR3 is 16 residues. The V end lost 0 bases, the J end lost 7 bases, and 18 bases lay between the germline ends. Germline-derived CDR1 and CDR2 are SEHNR and FQNEAQ (reference sequence).

A few counts support this clonotype. The V call is TRBV7-2, the J call TRBJ2-7; 9 bases match TRBD1. Germline CDR1 reads SGHTA; CDR2 reads FQGNSA. With 3 bases clipped from V and 5 bases from J, the junction kept 5 bases outside the gene matches. The length of the CDR3 is 14 residues. This chain's CDR3 is CASSFRTGAHEQYF. CDR3 bases: TGTGCCAGCAGCTTCCGGACAGGGGCCCACGAGCAGTACTTC.

This clonotype occurred many times. The chain carries TRBV7-9 and TRBJ2-7; 10 bases agree with TRBD1. The CDR3 is made up of 17 amino acids. In germline, CDR1 is SEHNR, CDR2 FQNEAQ (reference sequence). The V segment lost 5 bases and the J segment 3 bases; nucleotides outside the gene matches: 13. CDR3 in amino acids: CASSPRGTGVPGYEQYF. The DNA of the CDR3 is TGTGCCAGCAGCCCTAGGGGGACAGGGGTTCCCGGCTACGAGCAGTACTTC.

This clonotype was seen a handful of times. The rearrangement uses TRBV2 and TRBJ2-1; 7 nucleotides match TRBD1. The V gene's germline CDR1 is SNHLY and CDR2 FYNNEI. The J segment lost 4 bases and the V segment lost 11 bases, leaving 5 bases of the junction unmatched. CDR3 size: 12 residues. CDR3 nucleotides: TGTGCCGGCCCGGGACAGTACAATGAGCAGTTCTTC. Its translation is CAGPGQYNEQFF.

This clonotype was found a few times. V gene TRBV4-3 combines with J gene TRBJ2-5; TRBD1 matches at 10 bases. In germline, CDR1 is LGHNA, CDR2 YSLEER. The CDR3 is 16 residues long. The V gene end was trimmed by 5 bases and the J gene end by 4 bases; junction bases not matched to a gene: 10. CDR3 region: CASSGRQGAGIETQYF. In DNA, the CDR3 is TGCGCCAGCAGCGGGCGACAGGGGGCGGGTATAGAGACCCAGTACTTC.

This clonotype was counted a single time. The junction departs from germline at one end; a sequencing error may be responsible. The genes are TRBV10-2 and TRBJ1-2, with 12 bases identical to TRBD1. This CDR3 has 14 residues. CDR1 and CDR2 (germline): WSHSY, SAAADI. The CDR3 is CAGSWDRGQDGYTF. DNA of the CDR3: TGCGCCGGCAGCTGGGACAGGGGGCAGGATGGCTACACCTTC.

J is TRBJ2-7 and V is TRBV20-1, with a weak D call TRBD1 (6 bases). V lost 1 base and J lost 6, with 13 bases in between. The CDR3 has 13 residues. Looked up from germline, CDR1 is DFQATT and CDR2 is SNEGSKA (reference sequence). CDR3 nucleotide sequence: TGCAGTGCTAGAGCGACAGGTTCGCCCGAGCAGTACTTC. This sequence encodes CSARATGSPEQYF.

This clonotype was picked up many times. The chain joins TRBV7-9 to TRBJ1-5, with D possibly TRBD1 on 6 matching bases. The CDR3 is 13 residues long. Looked up from germline, CDR1 is SEHNR and CDR2 is FQNEAQ (reference sequence). V lost 4 bases and J 6 bases, leaving 10 bases between the germline ends. The CDR3 coding sequence is TGTGCCAGCAGCTCTCAGGGGAGTCAGCCCCAGCATTTT. Translation: CASSSQGSQPQHF. Full variable domain (remainder filled in from reference TRBV7-9 and TRBJ1-5): DTGVSQNPRHKITKRGQNVTFRCDPISEHNRLYWYRQTLGQGPEFLTYFQNEAQLEKSRLLSDRFSAERPKGSFSTLEIQRTEQGDSAMYLCASSSQGSQPQHFGDGTRLSIL.

The gene calls are TRBV7-9 and TRBJ2-3, with TRBD2 matching over 8 bases. J gave up 1 base and V 5 bases, and 14 bases lay outside the gene matches. The CDR3 is 18 amino acids. Germline lookup yields CDR1 SEHNR and CDR2 FQNEAQ (reference sequence). CDR3 in DNA: TGTGCCAGCAGCCTAAGTTTCGGGGGTAGCGGGGGCACAGATACGCAGTATTTT. Translation: CASSLSFGGSGGTDTQYF.

At least ten counts were recorded for this clonotype. The chain links TRBV24-1 to TRBJ2-3, with TRBD1 identical over 10 bases. Germline CDR1 and CDR2: KGHDR and SFDVKD. The J segment lost 7 bases and the V segment lost 4 bases, leaving 10 bases of the junction unmatched. The CDR3 consists of 16 residues. The CDR3 nucleotides are TGTGCCACCAGTGACTCTCCGGGACAGGGGACGAATACGCAGTATTTT. Its protein is CATSDSPGQGTNTQYF.